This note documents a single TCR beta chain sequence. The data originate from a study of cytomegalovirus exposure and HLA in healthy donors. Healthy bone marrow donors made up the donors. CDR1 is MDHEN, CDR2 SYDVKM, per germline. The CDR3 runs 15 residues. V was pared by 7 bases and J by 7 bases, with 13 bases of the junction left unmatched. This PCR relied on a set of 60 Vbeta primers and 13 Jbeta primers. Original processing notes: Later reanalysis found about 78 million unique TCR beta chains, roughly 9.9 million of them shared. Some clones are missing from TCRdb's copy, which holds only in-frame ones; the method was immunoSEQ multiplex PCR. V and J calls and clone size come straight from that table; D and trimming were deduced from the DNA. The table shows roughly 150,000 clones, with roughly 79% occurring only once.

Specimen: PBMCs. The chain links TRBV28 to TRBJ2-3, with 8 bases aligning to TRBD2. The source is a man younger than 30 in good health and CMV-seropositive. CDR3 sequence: CASTGGRGDLNTQYF. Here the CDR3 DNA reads TGTGCCAGCACGGGGGGGAGGGGGGACTTGAATACGCAGTATTTT.